The clone carrying this TCR beta chain was seen a few times. Antigen unknown. The data derive from a study of cytomegalovirus exposure and HLA in healthy donors. Findings of the study overall: A previous analysis found most TCR beta V segments productive roughly 90% or roughly 30% of the time. One cluster of highly shared sequence variants probably arose as a sequencing artifact.

With 60 Vbeta and 13 Jbeta primers, the PCR was carried out. The method was immunoSEQ multiplex PCR; TCRdb's version includes in-frame clones alone and lacks a portion of them. The sample contains 150,000 to 200,000 clones, 12% of which appear only once. V lost 8 bases to trimming and J lost 5 bases; unmatched junction nucleotides: 2. This CDR3 region has 13 residues. Germline V gene data show CDR1 as ENHRY and CDR2 as SYGVKD. This sequence joins TRBV10-3 and TRBJ2-2; 10 nucleotides agree with TRBD2. Sequences were obtained from PBMCs. The TCR originated in a man aged 45 to 65 in good health and CMV-seropositive. CDR3 region: CAIGTSATGELFF. In DNA form, the CDR3 reads TGTGCCATCGGGACTAGCGCTACCGGGGAGCTGTTTTTT.